A selection of T cell receptor beta chains follows, all from one sample in a study of radiotherapy plus CTLA-4 blockade in lung cancer. Produced via immunoSEQ multiplex PCR; TCRdb's table is partial and in-frame only. The table shows roughly 92,000 clones, with about 86% occurring only once. The material was peripheral blood, obtained from a patient treated with radiotherapy plus ipilimumab. These receptors all come from a human donor with non-small cell lung cancer who had a partial response to radiotherapy plus ipilimumab. Each CDR3 is given with its conserved first and last residue. Fields, in order: clone size, V gene, J gene, D gene, CDR3 protein, CDR3 DNA. D genes are given only for firm matches. Clone size appears in some rows only: once, few, many, or a class for an expanded clone.

>NA|TRBV20-1|TRBJ2-7|NA
CSAKGQYEQYF
TGCAGTGCTAAAGGACAATACGAGCAGTACTTC
>NA|TRBV2|TRBJ2-7|NA
CASSDFLDSYEQYF
TGTGCCAGCAGTGACTTCCTGGACAGCTACGAGCAGTACTTC
>NA|TRBV5-5|TRBJ2-1|NA
CASSLETGSSYNEQFF
TGTGCCAGCAGCTTGGAAACAGGGAGCTCCTACAATGAGCAGTTCTTC
>NA|TRBV2|TRBJ1-3|TRBD1
CASRTWDSDNFSGNTIYF
TGTGCCAGCAGGACATGGGACAGCGATAATTTCTCTGGAAACACCATATATTTT
>NA|TRBV30|TRBJ2-2|NA
CAWSTGIKTNTGELFF
TGTGCCTGGAGTACAGGTATTAAGACGAACACCGGGGAGCTGTTTTTT
>NA|TRBV2|TRBJ1-2|NA
CASSSTRGADYGYTF
TGTGCCAGCAGTTCCACCAGGGGCGCAGACTATGGCTACACCTTC
>NA|TRBV5-4|TRBJ2-6|NA
CASSLGASSGANVLTF
TGTGCCAGCAGCTTGGGAGCGTCCTCTGGGGCCAACGTCCTGACTTTC
>NA|TRBV27|TRBJ2-3|NA
CASSPSPQGRTDTQYF
TGTGCCAGCAGTCCCTCCCCCCAGGGCCGTACAGATACGCAGTATTTT
>NA|TRBV28|TRBJ1-5|NA
CASSFLLVQGIRNQPQHF
TGTGCCAGCAGTTTCTTGTTGGTTCAGGGGATTCGCAATCAGCCCCAGCATTTT
>NA|TRBV7-8|TRBJ2-1|TRBD1
CASSQRTGGTGEQFF
TGTGCCAGCAGCCAAAGGACAGGGGGTACGGGGGAGCAGTTCTTC
>NA|TRBV6-1|TRBJ1-6|TRBD1
CASRDRVNNSPLHF
TGTGCCAGCAGGGACAGGGTAAATAATTCACCCCTCCACTTT
>NA|TRBV6-1|TRBJ2-2|NA
CASSEDFPRGLFF
TGTGCCAGCAGTGAAGATTTCCCCAGGGGGCTGTTTTTT
>NA|TRBV6-5|TRBJ2-1|NA
CASSYSRVLGYNEQFF
TGTGCCAGCAGTTACTCGAGGGTTTTGGGCTACAATGAGCAGTTCTTC
>NA|TRBV27|TRBJ2-5|TRBD1
CASSLTGDGQETQYF
TGTGCCAGCAGTTTAACAGGGGACGGGCAAGAGACCCAGTACTTC
>NA|TRBV27|TRBJ1-2|NA
CASSLSPDTGVYGYTF
TGTGCCAGCAGTTTATCCCCCGATACAGGTGTCTATGGCTACACCTTC
>NA|TRBV4-2|TRBJ1-2|NA
CASSQDRVNYGYTF
TGTGCCAGCAGCCAAGACAGGGTGAACTATGGCTACACCTTC
>NA|TRBV9|TRBJ2-1|TRBD2
CASSGPGLAGLNEQFF
TGTGCCAGCAGCGGGCCGGGACTAGCGGGTCTCAATGAGCAGTTCTTC
>NA|TRBV10-1|TRBJ2-2|NA
CASSDGAGGTGELFF
TGCGCCAGCAGTGATGGTGCTGGGGGGACCGGGGAGCTGTTTTTT
>NA|TRBV28|TRBJ1-1|NA
CASSTSNTGEAFF
NA
>NA|TRBV6-5|TRBJ2-7|TRBD1
CASRRADRDPEQYF
TGTGCCAGCAGGAGGGCTGACAGGGATCCCGAGCAGTACTTC
>NA|TRBV19|TRBJ2-1|TRBD2
CASSMTSALENEQFF
TGTGCCAGTAGTATGACTAGCGCCCTGGAGAATGAGCAGTTCTTC
>NA|TRBV6-1|TRBJ1-6|NA
CASTEAEDRRNSPLHF
TGTGCCAGCACCGAAGCCGAGGACAGAAGGAATTCACCCCTCCACTTT
>NA|TRBV5-1|TRBJ2-1|TRBD2
CASSGRTSGSLYEQFF
TGCGCCAGCAGCGGACGGACTAGCGGGAGTCTCTATGAGCAGTTCTTC
>NA|TRBV5-1|TRBJ1-1|NA
CASSSRAAGAFF
TGCGCCAGCAGCTCTCGGGCTGCGGGAGCTTTCTTT
>few|TRBV19|TRBJ2-2|TRBD1
CASRGTGVSGELFF
TGTGCCTCGCGAGGGACAGGGGTTTCCGGGGAGCTGTTTTTT
>NA|TRBV7-9|TRBJ2-5|TRBD2
CASSLGLLSGGETQYF
TGTGCCAGCAGCTTAGGACTACTCTCGGGGGGAGAGACCCAGTACTTC
>NA|TRBV7-9|TRBJ2-3|NA
CASSLVVVHTDTQYF
TGTGCCAGCAGCTTAGTCGTGGTACACACAGATACGCAGTATTTT
>NA|TRBV7-2|TRBJ2-7|TRBD2
CASSLKRGYEQYF
TGTGCCAGCAGCTTAAAGCGGGGGTACGAGCAGTACTTC
>NA|TRBV28|TRBJ2-3|NA
CASKVTGTDTQYF
TGTGCCAGCAAGGTGACAGGTACAGATACGCAGTATTTT
>NA|TRBV7-8|TRBJ2-1|TRBD2
CASSVGGTSGRLSSYNEQFF
TGTGCCAGCAGCGTAGGGGGGACTAGCGGGAGGTTAAGCTCCTACAATGAGCAGTTCTTC
>NA|TRBV6-5|TRBJ2-1|TRBD1
CASRHDRGVYNEQFF
TGTGCCAGCAGACATGACAGGGGAGTATACAATGAGCAGTTCTTC
>NA|TRBV5-1|TRBJ2-1|TRBD1
CASSRTGETYNEQFF
TGCGCCAGCAGCCGGACAGGGGAAACCTACAATGAGCAGTTCTTC
>NA|TRBV5-1|TRBJ2-3|NA
CASSLAGDTQYF
TGCGCCAGCAGCTTGGCAGGGGATACGCAGTATTTT
>NA|TRBV7-2|TRBJ2-1|TRBD2
CASSWTSGSPGEQFF
TGTGCCAGCAGCTGGACTAGCGGGAGTCCTGGTGAGCAGTTCTTC
>NA|TRBV28|TRBJ1-2|TRBD1
CASSPGTGLAYGYTF
TGTGCCAGCAGTCCCGGGACAGGGCTTGCCTATGGCTACACCTTC
>once|TRBV27|TRBJ1-5|TRBD1
CASSLFPGTGVNQPQHF
TGTGCCAGCAGTTTATTCCCCGGGACAGGAGTCAATCAGCCCCAGCATTTT
>NA|TRBV28|TRBJ1-5|NA
CASSLSPLGQYSNQPQHF
TGTGCCAGCAGTTTAAGCCCCCTCGGACAGTATAGCAATCAGCCCCAGCATTTT
>NA|TRBV2|TRBJ2-3|TRBD2
CASSDVGLATDTQYF
TGTGCCAGCAGTGACGTGGGACTAGCGACAGATACGCAGTATTTT
>NA|TRBV6-1|TRBJ2-1|NA
CASSELGIGQFF
TGTGCCAGCAGTGAATTGGGCATAGGGCAGTTCTTC
>NA|TRBV29-1|TRBJ2-1|NA
CSVDPRANDEQFF
TGCAGCGTTGATCCGAGGGCGAATGATGAGCAGTTCTTC
>NA|TRBV10-1|TRBJ2-1|TRBD2
CASSEPEGGRDNEQFF
TGCGCCAGCAGTGAGCCGGAAGGCGGGAGGGACAATGAGCAGTTCTTC
>NA|TRBV5-6|TRBJ1-1|NA
CASSSLSGTEAFF
TGTGCCAGCAGCTCCCTTTCGGGCACTGAAGCTTTCTTT
>few|TRBV5-4|TRBJ1-2|NA
CASSLGQNYGYTF
TGTGCCAGCAGCTTGGGGCAAAACTATGGCTACACCTTC
>NA|TRBV5-1|TRBJ2-1|NA
CASSLGAGTIGNEQFF
TGCGCCAGCAGCTTGGGTGCGGGGACGATCGGTAATGAGCAGTTCTTC
>NA|TRBV5-1|TRBJ1-1|TRBD1
CASSSGTGANTEAFF
TGCGCCAGCAGCTCCGGGACAGGAGCGAACACTGAAGCTTTCTTT
>few|TRBV6-6|TRBJ1-3|NA
CASSLDSSGNTIYF
TGTGCCAGCAGCCTGGACAGTTCTGGAAACACCATATATTTT
>NA|TRBV7-9|TRBJ2-1|TRBD2
CALGGGPYNEQFF
TGTGCCTTAGGCGGGGGGCCCTACAATGAGCAGTTCTTC
>NA|TRBV10-3|TRBJ1-4|NA
CAIRGGPNEKLFF
TGTGCCATCCGTGGGGGCCCTAATGAAAAACTGTTTTTT
>NA|TRBV7-8|TRBJ1-4|NA
CASSGGGSGEKLFF
TGTGCCAGCAGCGGGGGAGGGAGCGGGGAAAAACTGTTTTTT
>NA|TRBV4-1|TRBJ2-7|NA
CASSQGSGNEQYF
TGCGCCAGCAGCCAAGGGTCGGGTAACGAGCAGTACTTC